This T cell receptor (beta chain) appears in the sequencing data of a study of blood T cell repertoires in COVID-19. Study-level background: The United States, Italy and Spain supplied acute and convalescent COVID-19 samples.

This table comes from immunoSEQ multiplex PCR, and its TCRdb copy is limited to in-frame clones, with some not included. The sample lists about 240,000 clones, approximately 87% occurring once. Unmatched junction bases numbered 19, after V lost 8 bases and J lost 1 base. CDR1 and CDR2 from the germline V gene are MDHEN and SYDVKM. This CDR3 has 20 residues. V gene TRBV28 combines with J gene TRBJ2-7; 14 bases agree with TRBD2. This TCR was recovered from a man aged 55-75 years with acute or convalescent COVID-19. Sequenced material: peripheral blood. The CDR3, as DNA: TGTGCCAGCGTTCCCCAGACCTCCGGGACTAGCGGGGGTCGTTCCTACGAGCAGTACTTC. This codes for CASVPQTSGTSGGRSYEQYF.